Listed here are 15 T cell receptor beta chains from one sample, sequenced in a study of shared clonotypes between healthy human individuals. TCRdb's copy holds only in-frame clones and misses some; the assay was immunoSEQ multiplex PCR. Among 2,500,000 or so clones listed, approximately 93% were seen once. Material for sequencing was naive CD4+ T cells from PBMCs. Subset described: CD45RA+ positively selected. The receptors stem from a man between 18 and 35 years old in good health. Some clones in this sample may be carry-over from other donors' samples.

This clone occurred a few times. The chain carries TRBV11-2 and TRBJ1-1; unclear D gene. The V gene's germline CDR1 is SGHAT and CDR2 FQNNGV. Trimming took 8 bases from V and 7 from J, leaving 14 bases between them. The CDR3 loop spans 12 amino acids. In DNA, the CDR3 is TGTGCCAGCGGACTGACACGGAATGAAGCTTTCTTT. Protein product: CASGLTRNEAFF.

This chain connects TRBV5-1 to TRBJ2-7, with a tentative D call TRBD2 (5 bases). The length of the CDR3 is 15 residues. V lost 0 bases to trimming and J lost 5 bases, with 15 bases between them. Germline V gene sequence: CDR1 SGHRS, CDR2 YFSETQ. The CDR3 is CASSLGTGSINEQYF. The CDR3 DNA reads as TGCGCCAGCAGCTTGGGGACGGGATCAATCAACGAGCAGTACTTC.

The rearrangement links TRBV28 to TRBJ2-7, with D perhaps being TRBD1 or TRBD2 (5 bases each). The CDR3 contains 14 residues. The V end lost 3 bases, the J end lost 6 bases, and 15 bases lay between the germline ends. The germline CDR1 and CDR2 sequences are MDHEN and SYDVKM. The CDR3 DNA sequence: TGTGCCAGCAGTTTTCGGGCAGGGACGGGCGAGCAGTACTTC. Translating it yields CASSFRAGTGEQYF.

V is TRBV25-1 and J is TRBJ2-1; TRBD2 is a possible D gene (6 bases). V was clipped by 4 bases and J by 1 base, with 11 bases between them. Germline loops: CDR1 MGHDK, CDR2 SYGVNS. This CDR3 region has 15 residues. Here the CDR3 reads CASSVPGLSYNEQFF. CDR3 DNA: TGTGCCAGCAGTGTCCCGGGACTTTCCTACAATGAGCAGTTCTTC.

This clone turned up a few times. The J gene is TRBJ1-1, the V gene TRBV28; D is unclear. This CDR3 region has 12 residues. Trimming removed 3 bases from V and 4 bases from J, with 6 bases in between. Looked up from germline, CDR1 is MDHEN and CDR2 is SYDVKM. The CDR3 DNA reads as TGTGCCAGCAGTTTTGGTACCACTGAAGCTTTCTTT. Translating it yields CASSFGTTEAFF.

The J gene is TRBJ1-1, the V gene TRBV2; D gene ambiguous. The V gene's germline CDR1 is SNHLY and CDR2 FYNNEI. The CDR3 sequence is 13 residues long. The ends were cut back, 6 bases at V and 1 base at J, with 9 bases in the middle. CDR3 coding DNA: TGTGCCAGCAGGGTCGGAGGGAACACTGAAGCTTTCTTT. Translated, it gives CASRVGGNTEAFF.

A single count supports this clone. The rearrangement joins TRBV7-3 to TRBJ1-1; no clear D. Looked up from germline, CDR1 is SGHTA and CDR2 is FQGTGA. Trimming shortened V by 2 bases and J by 6 bases, and 10 bases separated the two germline ends. The CDR3 has 13 residues. The CDR3 nucleotides read TGTGCCAGCAGCTTAGAAATAGGTTCTGAAGCTTTCTTT. It specifies CASSLEIGSEAFF.

The genes are TRBV6-5 and TRBJ2-1; 7 bases line up with TRBD2. V was pared by 2 bases and J by 0 bases, with 4 bases of the junction left unmatched. This CDR3 has 16 amino acids. The germline CDR1 and CDR2 sequences are MNHEY and SVGAGI. The CDR3: CASSYATSSSYNEQFF. The CDR3 DNA follows: TGTGCCAGCAGTTACGCGACTAGCAGCTCCTACAATGAGCAGTTCTTC.

This clone has only a few counts. Other DNA sequences of this sample code for an identical CDR3. V is TRBV7-3 and J is TRBJ2-1, with a weak D call TRBD2 (6 bases). The CDR3 loop spans 11 amino acids. The V and J ends lost 6 bases and 9 bases respectively, with 9 bases between them. Looked up from germline, CDR1 is SGHTA and CDR2 is FQGTGA. The DNA for the CDR3 is TGTGCCAGCAGTACCGGGGGTGAGCAGTTCTTC. Translation: CASSTGGEQFF.

V is TRBV6-9 and J is TRBJ2-7, with unresolved D. V dropped 7 bases and J dropped 8 bases, with 12 bases sitting between them. The CDR3 is 11 amino acids. CDR1 is MNHGY and CDR2 is SVAAGI in the germline V gene. CDR3 amino acids: CASTHPLKQYF. DNA of the CDR3: TGTGCCAGCACCCACCCCCTCAAGCAGTACTTC.

CDR3 loop: CASSLTALQRGYNEQFF. In DNA, the CDR3 is TGTGCCAGCAGCTTAACGGCTTTACAGCGGGGTTACAATGAGCAGTTCTTC. The rearrangement links TRBV7-3 to TRBJ2-1, with 7 bases identical to TRBD2. Germline CDR1 SGHTA, CDR2 FQGTGA. V shed 0 bases and J 4 bases; nucleotides not matched to a gene: 9. The CDR3 is 17 amino acids.

The chain is built from TRBV18 and TRBJ2-1; D might be TRBD1 (6 bases). The CDR3 contains 15 residues. Per the germline V gene, CDR1 is KGHSH and CDR2 is LQKENI. The germline V and J ends were trimmed by 2 bases and 7 bases, with 15 bases remaining between them. The CDR3 region has the DNA TGTGCCAGCTCACCATCACAGGGAAAGGGGAATGAGCAGTTCTTC. Translating it yields CASSPSQGKGNEQFF.

The sample holds one count of this clone. V usage is TRBV28 and J usage is TRBJ2-6; D not certain. Trimming pared 4 bases from V and 0 bases from J, leaving 10 bases between. This CDR3 is built from 16 residues. Germline CDR1 reads MDHEN; CDR2 reads SYDVKM. The CDR3 nucleotides are TGTGCCAGCAGTTCCTGGACCCTCTCTGGGGCCAACGTCCTGACTTTC. Translating it yields CASSSWTLSGANVLTF.

As to this clone: Other DNA sequences from this sample encode an identical CDR3 as well. The chain joins TRBV6-5 to TRBJ2-7, with a weak D call TRBD2 (6 bases). Between the trimmed V and J ends, which lost 0 bases and 0 bases, there was a span of 9 bases. This CDR3 is built from 15 residues. Germline assignment: CDR1 MNHEY and CDR2 SVGAGI. The CDR3 loop is CASSYSISGSYEQYF. The CDR3 DNA sequence: TGTGCCAGCAGTTACTCGATTAGCGGCTCCTACGAGCAGTACTTC.

The V call is TRBV2, the J call TRBJ1-2; D remains ambiguous. The CDR3 contains 12 residues. Deletions cut 4 bases from V and 8 bases from J, with 11 bases between. From germline, CDR1 is SNHLY and CDR2 FYNNEI. The CDR3 DNA is TGTGCCAGCAGTGCCACAGCTGGGGGCTACACCTTC. This encodes CASSATAGGYTF.